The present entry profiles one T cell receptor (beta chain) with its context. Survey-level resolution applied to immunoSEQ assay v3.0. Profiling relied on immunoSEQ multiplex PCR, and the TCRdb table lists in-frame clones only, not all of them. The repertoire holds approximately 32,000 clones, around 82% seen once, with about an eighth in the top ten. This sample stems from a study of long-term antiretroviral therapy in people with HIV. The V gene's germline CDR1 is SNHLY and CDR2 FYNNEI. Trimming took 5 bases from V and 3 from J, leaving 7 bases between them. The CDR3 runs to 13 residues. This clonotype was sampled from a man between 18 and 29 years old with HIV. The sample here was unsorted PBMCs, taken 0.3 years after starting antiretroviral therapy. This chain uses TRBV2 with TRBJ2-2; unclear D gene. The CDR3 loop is CASSPPYTGELFF. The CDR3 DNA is TGTGCCAGCAGTCCACCTTACACCGGGGAGCTGTTTTTT. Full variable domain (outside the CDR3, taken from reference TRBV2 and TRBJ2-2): EPEVTQTPSHQVTQMGQEVILRCVPISNHLYFYWYRQILGQKVEFLVSFYNNEISEKSEIFDDQFSVERPDGSNFTLKIRSTKLEDSAMYFCASSPPYTGELFFGEGSRLTVL.